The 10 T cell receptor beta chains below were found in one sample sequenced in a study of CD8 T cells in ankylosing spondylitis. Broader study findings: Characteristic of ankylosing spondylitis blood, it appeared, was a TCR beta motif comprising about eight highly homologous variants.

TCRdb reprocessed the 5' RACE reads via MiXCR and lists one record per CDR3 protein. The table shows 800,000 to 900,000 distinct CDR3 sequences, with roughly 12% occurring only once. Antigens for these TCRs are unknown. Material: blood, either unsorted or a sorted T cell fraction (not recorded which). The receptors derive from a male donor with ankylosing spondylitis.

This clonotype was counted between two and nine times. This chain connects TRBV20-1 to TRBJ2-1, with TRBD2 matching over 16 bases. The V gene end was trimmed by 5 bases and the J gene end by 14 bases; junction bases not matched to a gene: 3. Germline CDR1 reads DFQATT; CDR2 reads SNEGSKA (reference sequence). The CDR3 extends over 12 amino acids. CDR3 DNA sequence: TGCAGTGCTGGGACTAGCGGGAGGGTTGAGTTCTTC. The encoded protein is CSAGTSGRVEFF.

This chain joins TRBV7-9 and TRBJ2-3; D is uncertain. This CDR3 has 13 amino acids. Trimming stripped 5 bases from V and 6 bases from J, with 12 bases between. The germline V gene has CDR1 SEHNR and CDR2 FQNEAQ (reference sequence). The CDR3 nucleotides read TGTGCCAGCAGCCCCGATAACGGGGATACGCAGTATTTT. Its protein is CASSPDNGDTQYF.

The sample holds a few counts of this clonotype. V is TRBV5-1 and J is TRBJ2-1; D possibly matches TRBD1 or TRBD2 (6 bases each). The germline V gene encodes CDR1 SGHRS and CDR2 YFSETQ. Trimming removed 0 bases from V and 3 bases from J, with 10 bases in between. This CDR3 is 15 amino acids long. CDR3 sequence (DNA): TGCGCCAGCAGCTTGGGGGGGGCGGTCTACAATGAGCAGTTCTTC. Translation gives CASSLGGAVYNEQFF.

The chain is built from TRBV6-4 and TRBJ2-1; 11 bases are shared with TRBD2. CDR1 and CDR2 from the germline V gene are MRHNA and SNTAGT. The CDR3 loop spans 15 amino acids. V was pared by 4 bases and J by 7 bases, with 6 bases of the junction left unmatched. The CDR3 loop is CASSGTSGSRNEQFF. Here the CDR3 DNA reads TGTGCCAGCAGTGGTACTAGCGGGAGTAGAAATGAGCAGTTCTTC.

The CDR3 DNA follows: TGTGCCAGCTCCCCAACAGTTAATAATTCACCCCTCCACTTT. Translation gives CASSPTVNNSPLHF. The gene calls are TRBV9 and TRBJ1-6; no clear D gene. The CDR3 totals 14 residues. V lost 7 bases and J 5 bases, leaving 13 bases between the germline ends. Per germline, CDR1 SGDLS and CDR2 YYNGEE.

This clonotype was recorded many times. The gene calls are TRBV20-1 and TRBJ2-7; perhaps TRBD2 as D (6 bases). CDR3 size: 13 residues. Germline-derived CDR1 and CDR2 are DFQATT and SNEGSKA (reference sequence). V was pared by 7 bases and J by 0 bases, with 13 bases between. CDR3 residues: CSVGRDLSYEQYF. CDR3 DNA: TGCAGTGTCGGGAGAGATCTCTCCTACGAGCAGTACTTC.

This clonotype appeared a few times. The CDR3 bases are TGTGCCAGCAGCTTAAGGGCGTTTGAGACCCAGTACTTC. It is translated as CASSLRAFETQYF. The V gene is TRBV7-9, the J gene TRBJ2-5, with no clear D. This CDR3 has 13 residues. The germline CDR1 and CDR2 sequences are SEHNR and FQNEAQ (reference sequence). Trimming took off 2 bases at V and 5 bases at J, with 9 bases between the two ends.

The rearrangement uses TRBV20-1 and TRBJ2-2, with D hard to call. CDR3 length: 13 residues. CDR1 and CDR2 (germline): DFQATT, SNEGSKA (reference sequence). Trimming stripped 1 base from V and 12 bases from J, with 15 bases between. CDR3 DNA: TGCAGTGCTAGAGCGGTTGAAGTTGGCAAGCTGTTTTTT. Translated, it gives CSARAVEVGKLFF.

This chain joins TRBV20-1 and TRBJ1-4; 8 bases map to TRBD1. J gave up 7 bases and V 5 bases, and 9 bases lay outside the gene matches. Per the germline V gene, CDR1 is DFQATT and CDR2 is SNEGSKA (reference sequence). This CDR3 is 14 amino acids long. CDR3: CSALQGAGGEKLFF. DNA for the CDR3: TGCAGTGCTCTTCAGGGGGCCGGTGGTGAAAAACTGTTTTTT.

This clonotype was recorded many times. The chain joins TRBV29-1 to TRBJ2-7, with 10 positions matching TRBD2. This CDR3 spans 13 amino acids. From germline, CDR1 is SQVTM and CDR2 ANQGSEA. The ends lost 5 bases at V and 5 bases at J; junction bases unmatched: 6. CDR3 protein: CSVLAGAADEQYF. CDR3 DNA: TGCAGCGTTCTAGCGGGGGCTGCTGACGAGCAGTACTTC.